This entry features one T cell receptor (beta chain) sequence. This record comes from a study of control samples from healthy donors and cancer patients. CDR3 length: 19 residues. Germline-derived CDR1 and CDR2 are GTSNPN and SVGIG (reference sequence). Trimming removed 2 bases from V and 0 bases from J; junction bases left unmatched: 10. Produced via immunoSEQ multiplex PCR; TCRdb's table is partial and in-frame only. The sample lists under 450,000 clones, over 75% seen once, with approximately 6.3% in the top ten. This sequence was found in a man between 35 and 55 years old with head and neck cancer. Sequencing input: PBMCs. V usage is TRBV30 and J usage is TRBJ2-4, with TRBD2 identical over 13 bases. CDR3 coding DNA: TGTGCCTGGAGTCTGAAAAGACTAGCGGGGGGACTAGCCAAAAACATTCAGTACTTC. Translating it yields CAWSLKRLAGGLAKNIQYF.